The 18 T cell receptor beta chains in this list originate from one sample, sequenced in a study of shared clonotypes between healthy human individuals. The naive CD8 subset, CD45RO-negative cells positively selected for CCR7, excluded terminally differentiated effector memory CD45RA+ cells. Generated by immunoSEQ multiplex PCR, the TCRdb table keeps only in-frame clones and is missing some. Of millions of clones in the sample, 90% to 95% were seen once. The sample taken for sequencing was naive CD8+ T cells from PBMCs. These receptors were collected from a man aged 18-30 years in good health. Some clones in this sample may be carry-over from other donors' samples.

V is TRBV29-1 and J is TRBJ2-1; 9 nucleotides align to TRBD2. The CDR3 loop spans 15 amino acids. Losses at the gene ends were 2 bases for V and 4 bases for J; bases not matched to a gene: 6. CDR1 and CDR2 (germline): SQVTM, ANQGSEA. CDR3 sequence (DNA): TGCAGCGTTGAAAACATGGCGGGAGGGTACAATGAGCAGTTCTTC. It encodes CSVENMAGGYNEQFF.

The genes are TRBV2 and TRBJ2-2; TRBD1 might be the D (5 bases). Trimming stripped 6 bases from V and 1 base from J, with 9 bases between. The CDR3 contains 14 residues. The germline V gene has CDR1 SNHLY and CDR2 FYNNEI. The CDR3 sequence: CASSLTENTGELFF. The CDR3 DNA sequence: TGTGCCAGCAGCCTGACAGAGAACACCGGGGAGCTGTTTTTT.

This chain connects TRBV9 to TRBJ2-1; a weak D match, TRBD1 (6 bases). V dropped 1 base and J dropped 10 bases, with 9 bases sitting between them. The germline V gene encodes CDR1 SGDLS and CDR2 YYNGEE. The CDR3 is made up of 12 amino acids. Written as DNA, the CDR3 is TGTGCCAGCAGCGTATCCGGACAGGAGCAGTTCTTC. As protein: CASSVSGQEQFF.

In DNA form, the CDR3 reads TGTGCCAGCAGTGAATATCCTACGGCAGGGAACACCGGGGAGCTGTTTTTT. Its protein product is CASSEYPTAGNTGELFF. The V gene is TRBV6-1, the J gene TRBJ2-2; D is uncertain. Germline CDR1 and CDR2: MNHNS and SASEGT. CDR3 length: 17 amino acids. Between the trimmed V and J ends, which lost 2 bases and 1 base, there was a span of 14 bases.

CDR3 bases: TGTGCCAGCAGTTTTTGGGCGGAGCCTGGTAATGAGCAGTTCTTC. Its protein is CASSFWAEPGNEQFF. V usage is TRBV27 and J usage is TRBJ2-1; D remains unclear. Per the germline V gene, CDR1 is MNHEY and CDR2 is SMNVEV (reference sequence). The CDR3 is made up of 15 amino acids. Trimming cost V 3 bases and J 7 bases, with 16 bases left between them.

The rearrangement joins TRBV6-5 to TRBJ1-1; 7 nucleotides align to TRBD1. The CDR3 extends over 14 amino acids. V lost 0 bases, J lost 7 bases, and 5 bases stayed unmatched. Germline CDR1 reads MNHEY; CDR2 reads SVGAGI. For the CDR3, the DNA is TGTGCCAGCAGTTACTCAAAGGGGGCCGATGAAGCTTTCTTT. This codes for CASSYSKGADEAFF.

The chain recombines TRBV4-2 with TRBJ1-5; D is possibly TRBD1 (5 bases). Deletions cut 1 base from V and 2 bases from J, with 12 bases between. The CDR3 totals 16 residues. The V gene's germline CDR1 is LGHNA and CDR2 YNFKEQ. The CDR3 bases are TGTGCCAGCAGCCAAGGCAGGGAGGGTGGCAATCAGCCCCAGCATTTT. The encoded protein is CASSQGREGGNQPQHF.

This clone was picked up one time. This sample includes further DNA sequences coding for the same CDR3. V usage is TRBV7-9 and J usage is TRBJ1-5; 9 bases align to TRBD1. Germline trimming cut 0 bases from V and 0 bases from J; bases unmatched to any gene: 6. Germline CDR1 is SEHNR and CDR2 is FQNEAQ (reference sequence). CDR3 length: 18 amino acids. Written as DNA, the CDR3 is TGTGCCAGCAGCTTAGCGGGACAGGGCCCATATAGCAATCAGCCCCAGCATTTT. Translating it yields CASSLAGQGPYSNQPQHF. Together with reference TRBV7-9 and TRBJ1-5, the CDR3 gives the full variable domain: DTGVSQNPRHKITKRGQNVTFRCDPISEHNRLYWYRQTLGQGPEFLTYFQNEAQLEKSRLLSDRFSAERPKGSFSTLEIQRTEQGDSAMYLCASSLAGQGPYSNQPQHFGDGTRLSIL.

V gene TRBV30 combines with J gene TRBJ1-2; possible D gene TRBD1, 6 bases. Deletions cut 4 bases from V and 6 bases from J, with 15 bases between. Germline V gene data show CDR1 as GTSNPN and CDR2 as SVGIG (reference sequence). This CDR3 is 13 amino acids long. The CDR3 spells CAWTRGGADGYTF. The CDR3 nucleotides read TGTGCCTGGACCCGGGGGGGGGCTGATGGCTACACCTTC.

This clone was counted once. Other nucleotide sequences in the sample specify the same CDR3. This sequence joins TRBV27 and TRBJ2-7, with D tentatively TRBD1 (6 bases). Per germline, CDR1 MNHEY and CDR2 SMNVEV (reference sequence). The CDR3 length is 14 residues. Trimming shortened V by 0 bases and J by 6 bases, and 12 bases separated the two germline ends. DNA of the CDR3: TGTGCCAGCAGTTTATCGTGGGGGCTGGGCGAGCAGTACTTC. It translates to CASSLSWGLGEQYF.

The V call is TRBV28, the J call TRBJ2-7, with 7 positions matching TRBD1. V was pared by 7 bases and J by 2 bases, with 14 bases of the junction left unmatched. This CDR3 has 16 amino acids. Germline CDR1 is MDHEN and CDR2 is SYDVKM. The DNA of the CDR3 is TGTGCCAGCACCTCTTCCGGCCGGGACAGCGCCTACGAGCAGTACTTC. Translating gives CASTSSGRDSAYEQYF.

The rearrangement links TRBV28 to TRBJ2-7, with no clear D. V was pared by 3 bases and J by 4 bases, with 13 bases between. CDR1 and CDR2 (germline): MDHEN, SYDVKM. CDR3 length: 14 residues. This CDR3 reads CASSFSPIRYEQYF. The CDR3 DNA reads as TGTGCCAGCAGTTTCTCCCCTATTCGATACGAGCAGTACTTC.

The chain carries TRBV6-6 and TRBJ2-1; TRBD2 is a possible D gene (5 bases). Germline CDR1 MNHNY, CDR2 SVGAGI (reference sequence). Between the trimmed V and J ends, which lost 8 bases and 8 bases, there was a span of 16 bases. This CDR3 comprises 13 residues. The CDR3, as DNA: TGTGCCAGCGAGAGCCGGGGTAACCATGAGCAGTTCTTC. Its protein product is CASESRGNHEQFF.

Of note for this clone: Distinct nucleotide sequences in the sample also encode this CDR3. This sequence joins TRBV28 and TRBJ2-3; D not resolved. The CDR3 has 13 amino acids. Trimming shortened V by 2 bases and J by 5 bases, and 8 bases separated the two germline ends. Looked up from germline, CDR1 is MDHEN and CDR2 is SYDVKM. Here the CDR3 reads CASSLTGEDTQYF. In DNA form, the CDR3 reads TGTGCCAGCAGTTTAACCGGAGAAGATACGCAGTATTTT.

The CDR3 protein is CASSVAGTGGHNEQFF. The CDR3, as DNA: TGTGCCAGCAGCGTAGCCGGGACAGGGGGGCACAATGAGCAGTTCTTC. The gene calls are TRBV9 and TRBJ2-1; 11 bases align to TRBD1. The CDR3 is made up of 16 amino acids. Germline V lookup: CDR1 SGDLS, CDR2 YYNGEE. V trimming: 0 bases; J trimming: 5 bases; junction bases outside the gene matches: 4.

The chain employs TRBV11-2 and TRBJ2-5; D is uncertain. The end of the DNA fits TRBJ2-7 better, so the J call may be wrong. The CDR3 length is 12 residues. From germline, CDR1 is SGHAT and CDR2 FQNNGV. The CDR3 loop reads CASGGSNYEQYF. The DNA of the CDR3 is TGTGCCAGCGGCGGCTCGAACTACGAGCAGTACTTC.

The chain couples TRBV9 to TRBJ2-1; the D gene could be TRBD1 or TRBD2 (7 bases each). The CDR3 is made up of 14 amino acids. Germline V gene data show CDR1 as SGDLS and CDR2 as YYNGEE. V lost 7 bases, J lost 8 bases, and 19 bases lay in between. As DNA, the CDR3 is TGTGCCAGCGCTAGCGGTTCAAGGGGGCATGAGCAGTTCTTC. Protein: CASASGSRGHEQFF.

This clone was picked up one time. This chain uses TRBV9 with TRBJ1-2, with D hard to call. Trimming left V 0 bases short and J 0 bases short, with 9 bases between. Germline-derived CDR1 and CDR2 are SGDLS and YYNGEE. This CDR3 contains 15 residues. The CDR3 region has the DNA TGTGCCAGCAGCGTAGCGGCAGATCCTAACTATGGCTACACCTTC. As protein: CASSVAADPNYGYTF.